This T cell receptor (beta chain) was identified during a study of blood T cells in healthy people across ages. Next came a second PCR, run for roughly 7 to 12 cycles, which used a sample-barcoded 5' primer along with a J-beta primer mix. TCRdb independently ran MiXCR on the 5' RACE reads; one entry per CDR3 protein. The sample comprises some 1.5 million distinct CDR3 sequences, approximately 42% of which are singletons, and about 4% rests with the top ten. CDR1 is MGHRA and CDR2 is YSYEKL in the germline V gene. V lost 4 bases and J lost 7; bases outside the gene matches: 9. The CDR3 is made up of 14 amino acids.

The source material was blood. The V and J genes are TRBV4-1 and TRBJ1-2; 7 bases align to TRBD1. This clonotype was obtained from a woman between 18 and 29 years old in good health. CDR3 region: CASSPRTGQPGYTF. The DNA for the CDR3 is TGCGCCAGCAGCCCACGGACAGGACAGCCTGGCTACACCTTC.